Following are 31 T cell receptor beta chains from one sample sequenced in a study of blood T cell repertoires in COVID-19. The assay was immunoSEQ multiplex PCR, and TCRdb's table has in-frame clones only and misses some. The table has about 180,000 clones, approximately 90% seen once; the top ten hold 1.6%. Sequences were obtained from peripheral blood. The receptors were sampled from a woman aged 45-65 years with acute or convalescent COVID-19.

This rearrangement joins TRBV11-3 to TRBJ2-7; TRBD1 matches 12 bases. This CDR3 contains 14 residues. CDR1 is SGHNT and CDR2 is YENEEA in the germline V gene. V was clipped by 5 bases and J by 7 bases; unmatched bases: 6. The CDR3 DNA sequence: TGTGCCAGCAGCACGGGACAGGGGGCAGGGGAGCAGTACTTC. Translating gives CASSTGQGAGEQYF.

The genes are TRBV5-4 and TRBJ1-5, with D unclear. The V end lost 2 bases, the J end lost 3 bases, and 9 bases lay between the germline ends. The CDR3 is 14 residues long. Germline CDR1 and CDR2: SGHNT and YYREEE (reference sequence). Here the CDR3 DNA reads TGTGCCAGCAGCTTAGCTCCGTTCAATCAGCCCCAGCATTTT. Amino acids: CASSLAPFNQPQHF.

CDR3 residues: CAISAVTSGRAETQYF. CDR3 in DNA: TGTGCCATCAGTGCGGTGACTAGCGGGAGAGCAGAGACCCAGTACTTC. The rearrangement joins TRBV10-3 to TRBJ2-5; 12 bases fit TRBD2. V gave up 4 bases and J gave up 4 bases; unmatched junction bases: 7. Germline V gene lookup returns CDR1 ENHRY and CDR2 SYGVKD. This CDR3 has 16 residues.

This clone showed up just once. The DNA of the CDR3 is TGCAGCGTTGGGCAGGGGTTAGGAGAGACCCAGTACTTC. This encodes CSVGQGLGETQYF. The V and J genes are TRBV29-1 and TRBJ2-5, with D possibly being TRBD1 (6 bases). Germline CDR1 is SQVTM and CDR2 is ANQGSEA. The CDR3 is 13 amino acids. Trimming removed 4 bases from V and 4 bases from J, with 13 bases in between. The full variable domain, with the rest looked up from reference TRBV29-1 and TRBJ2-5, is SAVISQKPSRDICQRGTSLTIQCQVDSQVTMMFWYRQQPGQSLTLIATANQGSEATYESGFVIDKFPISRPNLTFSTLTVSNMSPEDSSIYLCSVGQGLGETQYFGPGTRLLVL.

The genes are TRBV14 and TRBJ1-2; D is ambiguous. V shed 0 bases and J shed 7 bases, with 6 bases lying between them. The length of the CDR3 is 12 residues. Looked up from germline, CDR1 is SGHDN and CDR2 is FVKESK. The CDR3 region has the DNA TGTGCCAGCAGCCAAGAACCGGGTGGCTACACCTTC. It is translated as CASSQEPGGYTF.

J is TRBJ1-4 and V is TRBV2; unclear D gene. The CDR3 spans 15 residues. Germline V gene lookup returns CDR1 SNHLY and CDR2 FYNNEI. The ends were cut back, 5 bases at V and 3 bases at J, with 13 bases in the middle. In DNA form, the CDR3 reads TGTGCCAGCAGTCCTCGGCGGAACTCTAATGAAAAACTGTTTTTT. Encoded protein: CASSPRRNSNEKLFF.

The V and J genes are TRBV7-2 and TRBJ1-2, with TRBD1 as a possible D gene (5 bases). The CDR3 is 13 residues long. Germline CDR1 SGHTA, CDR2 FQGNSA. The V gene lost 4 bases and the J gene lost 1 base, with 7 bases spanning the gap. The CDR3 sequence is CASSSDSNYGYTF. CDR3 DNA: TGTGCCAGCAGCTCCGACAGTAACTATGGCTACACCTTC.

The chain couples TRBV6-6 to TRBJ2-2; no firm D call. This CDR3 is 15 amino acids long. The V end lost 2 bases, the J end lost 5 bases, and 12 bases lay between the germline ends. Germline lookup yields CDR1 MNHNY and CDR2 SVGAGI (reference sequence). The CDR3 coding sequence is TGTGCCAGCAGTTACAACCACGAGTCGACCGGGGAGCTGTTTTTT. Its translation: CASSYNHESTGELFF.

As to this clone: Germline is not matched at one junction end, which may reflect a read error. The chain has TRBV14 and TRBJ2-4; no clear D gene. Per the germline V gene, CDR1 is SGHDN and CDR2 is FVKESK. The CDR3 has 8 amino acids. The CDR3 DNA reads as TGTGCCAGCAGTCAACGGGACTTC. Translation gives CASSQRDF.

The chain combines TRBV7-2 with TRBJ1-2; D unclear. This CDR3 has 15 amino acids. Trimming stripped 5 bases from V and 8 bases from J, with 21 bases between. The germline CDR1 and CDR2 sequences are SGHTA and FQGNSA. The CDR3 DNA follows: TGTGCCAGCAGCCCAACATACAGCAGTCTACGGGGCTACACCTTC. It specifies CASSPTYSSLRGYTF.

The V call is TRBV27, the J call TRBJ1-1; D is undetermined. Deletions cut 6 bases from V and 2 bases from J, with 10 bases between. The CDR3 runs 13 residues. The germline CDR1 and CDR2 sequences are MNHEY and SMNVEV (reference sequence). CDR3 nucleotide sequence: TGTGCCAGCAGCACAGTCTCAAACACTGAAGCTTTCTTT. Translating it yields CASSTVSNTEAFF.

The chain carries TRBV19 and TRBJ1-2, with 8 nucleotides matching TRBD1. This CDR3 spans 15 amino acids. Per the germline V gene, CDR1 is LNHDA and CDR2 is SQIVND (reference sequence). V was pared by 7 bases and J by 1 base, with 8 bases of the junction left unmatched. CDR3 sequence reads: CASKPQGAGNYGYTF. In DNA, the CDR3 is TGTGCCAGTAAACCGCAGGGGGCGGGTAACTATGGCTACACCTTC.

This chain links TRBV19 with TRBJ1-2; a weak D match, TRBD1 (5 bases). The CDR3 has 16 amino acids. The V and J ends lost 7 bases and 0 bases respectively, with 18 bases between them. Germline-derived CDR1 and CDR2 are LNHDA and SQIVND (reference sequence). CDR3 DNA: TGTGCCAGTACGGGCCGGGGAACGGGGGCTAACTATGGCTACACCTTC. Residues: CASTGRGTGANYGYTF.

This CDR3 is CASSQDRRGGAEAFF. In nucleotides, the CDR3 is TGTGCCAGCAGCCAAGATAGGCGCGGCGGGGCTGAAGCTTTCTTT. The chain joins TRBV4-2 to TRBJ1-1; D is uncertain. The V and J ends lost 0 bases and 6 bases respectively, with 14 bases between them. This CDR3 comprises 15 residues. Germline V gene data show CDR1 as LGHNA and CDR2 as YNFKEQ.

The genes are TRBV29-1 and TRBJ2-5; 8 nucleotides match TRBD2. The ends lost 7 bases at V and 2 bases at J; junction bases unmatched: 15. The CDR3 length is 16 residues. The V gene's germline CDR1 is SQVTM and CDR2 ANQGSEA. CDR3 protein: CSAEAGGGPWQETQYF. For the CDR3, the DNA is TGCAGCGCTGAGGCCGGGGGGGGCCCTTGGCAAGAGACCCAGTACTTC.

V is TRBV7-3 and J is TRBJ2-3, with 8 nucleotides matching TRBD2. CDR1 is SGHTA, CDR2 FQGTGA, per germline. Trimming at V came to 4 bases and at J to 1 base, leaving 1 base not matched to a gene. CDR3 length: 14 amino acids. In DNA form, the CDR3 reads TGTGCCAGCAGCTCGACTAGCGGCACAGATACGCAGTATTTT. As protein: CASSSTSGTDTQYF.

The J gene is TRBJ2-1, the V gene TRBV11-3, with D possibly matching TRBD2 (5 bases). CDR1 SGHNT and CDR2 YENEEA come from the germline V gene. There are 13 residues in the CDR3. Trimming cost V 5 bases and J 5 bases, with 10 bases left between them. The DNA for the CDR3 is TGTGCCAGCAGCCAGACCGGGAACAATGAGCAGTTCTTC. Encoded protein: CASSQTGNNEQFF.

The chain is built from TRBV27 and TRBJ1-2; 9 nucleotides match TRBD1. The germline V gene encodes CDR1 MNHEY and CDR2 SMNVEV (reference sequence). Losses at the gene ends were 5 bases for V and 4 bases for J; bases not matched to a gene: 2. The CDR3 sequence is 13 residues long. CDR3 DNA sequence: TGTGCCAGCAGTCCGACAGGGGGCTATGGCTACACCTTC. It specifies CASSPTGGYGYTF.

The chain is built from TRBV10-3 and TRBJ2-7, with 8 positions matching TRBD2. The CDR3 spans 14 residues. The V gene end was trimmed by 4 bases and the J gene end by 5 bases; junction bases not matched to a gene: 7. The germline V gene encodes CDR1 ENHRY and CDR2 SYGVKD. The CDR3 nucleotides are TGTGCCATCAGTGCAGGGAAGCGGGAGAACGAGCAGTACTTC. This codes for CAISAGKRENEQYF.

The V gene is TRBV7-2, the J gene TRBJ1-4, with 9 bases lining up with TRBD1. V shed 5 bases, J shed 7 bases, and the junction held 8 bases outside the gene matches. This CDR3 has 15 amino acids. CDR1 is SGHTA and CDR2 is FQGNSA in the germline V gene. The CDR3 loop reads CASSRTGGAGEKLFF. The CDR3 DNA follows: TGTGCCAGCAGCAGAACAGGGGGCGCCGGTGAAAAACTGTTTTTT. Combining the CDR3 with reference TRBV7-2 and TRBJ1-4 gives the whole variable domain GAGVSQSPSNKVTEKGKDVELRCDPISGHTALYWYRQSLGQGLEFLIYFQGNSAPDKSGLPSDRFSAERTGGSVSTLTIQRTQQEDSAVYLCASSRTGGAGEKLFFGSGTQLSVL.

The chain joins TRBV6-2 or TRBV6-3 to TRBJ1-1; D may be TRBD1 (5 bases). Per the germline V gene, CDR1 is MNHEY and CDR2 is SVGEGT. V was clipped by 0 bases and J by 8 bases, with 16 bases between them. CDR3 size: 15 residues. CDR3 residues: CASSYSSGGIGEAFF. CDR3 DNA sequence: TGTGCCAGCAGTTACTCGAGCGGGGGGATCGGGGAAGCTTTCTTT.

The V gene is TRBV14, the J gene TRBJ2-5; no clear D gene. From germline, CDR1 is SGHDN and CDR2 FVKESK. The CDR3 is 14 amino acids. Trimming removed 2 bases at V and 0 bases at J, with 7 bases between. CDR3 DNA sequence: TGTGCCAGCAGCCAAATTGGCCACCAAGAGACCCAGTACTTC. It specifies CASSQIGHQETQYF.

V and J are TRBV6-5 and TRBJ2-3; TRBD1 matches 8 bases. This CDR3 contains 13 residues. Trimming removed 6 bases from V and 6 bases from J; junction bases left unmatched: 5. Germline V gives CDR1 MNHEY, CDR2 SVGAGI. CDR3 sequence: CASSYNRGDTQYF. As DNA, the CDR3 is TGTGCCAGCAGCTACAACAGGGGGGATACGCAGTATTTT.

This clone was seen only a few times. The V gene is TRBV6-5, the J gene TRBJ2-7; TRBD1 matches 8 bases. Germline lookup yields CDR1 MNHEY and CDR2 SVGAGI. The V gene end was trimmed by 6 bases and the J gene end by 2 bases; junction bases not matched to a gene: 3. The CDR3 runs to 13 residues. CDR3 region: CASRTGATYEQYF. For the CDR3, the DNA is TGTGCCAGCAGGACAGGGGCTACCTACGAGCAGTACTTC.

The chain employs TRBV7-3 and TRBJ2-3, with no clear D. V was shortened by 1 base and J by 1 base, with 6 bases between the two germline ends. Germline V gene data show CDR1 as SGHTA and CDR2 as FQGTGA. The CDR3 runs 14 residues. The CDR3 reads CASSLIQGTDTQYF. CDR3 DNA sequence: TGTGCCAGCAGCTTAATCCAGGGCACAGATACGCAGTATTTT.

This sequence joins TRBV5-6 and TRBJ2-3; TRBD2 matches 8 bases. This CDR3 is built from 14 residues. Germline V gene lookup returns CDR1 SGHDT and CDR2 YYEEEE. J lost 3 bases, V lost 7 bases, and 7 bases had no gene match. CDR3 in amino acids: CASFRAGVTDTQYF. Written as DNA, the CDR3 is TGTGCCAGCTTCCGAGCGGGAGTTACAGATACGCAGTATTTT.

This rearrangement joins TRBV5-1 to TRBJ2-2, with a weak D call TRBD2 (6 bases). Deletions cut 7 bases from V and 7 bases from J, with 26 bases between. Per the germline V gene, CDR1 is SGHRS and CDR2 is YFSETQ. This CDR3 comprises 17 residues. CDR3 nucleotides: TGCGCCAGCCACTCTACTCGGGAGTCAATGAATCGCGGGGAGCTGTTTTTT. This gives the protein CASHSTRESMNRGELFF.

The J gene is TRBJ2-1, the V gene TRBV6-2 or TRBV6-3; the match to TRBD1 covers 11 bases. Germline V CDR1 and CDR2: MNHEY, SVGEGT. This CDR3 comprises 15 residues. The V gene end was trimmed by 0 bases and the J gene end by 6 bases; junction bases not matched to a gene: 1. The CDR3 loop reads CASSYSGQGGNEQFF. CDR3 in DNA: TGTGCCAGCAGTTACTCGGGACAGGGGGGCAATGAGCAGTTCTTC.

The CDR3 DNA is TGTGCCAGCAGCTTAGGCTTAAGGGGTTCCCAGCATTTT. Protein product: CASSLGLRGSQHF. The chain recombines TRBV13 with TRBJ1-5; D may be TRBD1 (5 bases). V lost 0 bases, J lost 11 bases, and 11 bases lay in between. This CDR3 contains 13 residues. Germline assignment: CDR1 PRHDT and CDR2 FYEKMQ (reference sequence).

The J gene is TRBJ1-4, the V gene TRBV6-5; TRBD1 aligns across 9 bases. The trim removed 4 bases at V and 8 bases at J, leaving 5 bases unmatched. This CDR3 region has 14 residues. The germline CDR1 and CDR2 sequences are MNHEY and SVGAGI. CDR3 in amino acids: CASSSGTGWEKLFF. Written as DNA, the CDR3 is TGTGCCAGCAGTTCCGGGACAGGGTGGGAAAAACTGTTTTTT.

The CDR3 reads CATSDSLSIVRAGELFF. CDR3 nucleotides: TGTGCCACCAGTGATTCATTATCGATTGTCAGGGCCGGGGAGCTGTTTTTT. This chain uses TRBV24-1 with TRBJ2-2, with a possible D match to TRBD1 (5 bases). The germline V gene encodes CDR1 KGHDR and CDR2 SFDVKD. V was trimmed by 2 bases and J by 6 bases, leaving 18 bases between them. The CDR3 has 17 residues.